The entry below describes one T cell receptor beta chain. What it binds is not known. The CDR3 has 13 amino acids. Between the trimmed V and J ends, which lost 2 bases and 7 bases, there was a span of 12 bases. CDR1 and CDR2 from the germline V gene are GTSNPN and SVGIG (reference sequence). The data belong to a study of T cell responses to AZD1222 COVID-19 vaccine. Study context: Some second doses came at about 4 weeks and others at about 12 weeks; these were pooled.

Points from the study as a whole: Spike-specific TCR repertoires showed rising breadth and depth after two AZD1222 doses. Among the donors, most were white British and more were female, and clonal diversity was possibly underestimated.

Profiled with immunoSEQ multiplex PCR; TCRdb holds only in-frame clones, not every one. The sample consists of under 140,000 clones, 88% of them appearing once. Here the sequenced sample was peripheral blood, taken on day 0 of AZD1222 vaccination. J is TRBJ1-5 and V is TRBV30; D is uncertain. This receptor was identified in an adult in good health. CDR3 coding DNA: TGTGCCTGGAGTTGGGGTGGGAACCAGCCCCAGCATTTT. Its translation: CAWSWGGNQPQHF.